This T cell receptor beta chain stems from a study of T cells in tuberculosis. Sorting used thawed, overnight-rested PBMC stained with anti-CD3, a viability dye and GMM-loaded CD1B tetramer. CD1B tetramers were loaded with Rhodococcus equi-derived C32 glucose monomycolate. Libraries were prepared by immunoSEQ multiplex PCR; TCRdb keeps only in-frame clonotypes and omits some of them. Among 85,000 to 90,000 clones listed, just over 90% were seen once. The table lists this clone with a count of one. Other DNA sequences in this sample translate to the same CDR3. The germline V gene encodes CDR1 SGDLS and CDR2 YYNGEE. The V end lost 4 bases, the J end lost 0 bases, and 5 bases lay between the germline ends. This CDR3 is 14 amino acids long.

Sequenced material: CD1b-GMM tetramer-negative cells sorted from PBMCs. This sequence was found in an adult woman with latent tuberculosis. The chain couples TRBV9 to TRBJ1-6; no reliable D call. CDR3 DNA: TGTGCCAGCAGCCCGAGCTCCTATAATTCACCCCTCCACTTT. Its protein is CASSPSSYNSPLHF.